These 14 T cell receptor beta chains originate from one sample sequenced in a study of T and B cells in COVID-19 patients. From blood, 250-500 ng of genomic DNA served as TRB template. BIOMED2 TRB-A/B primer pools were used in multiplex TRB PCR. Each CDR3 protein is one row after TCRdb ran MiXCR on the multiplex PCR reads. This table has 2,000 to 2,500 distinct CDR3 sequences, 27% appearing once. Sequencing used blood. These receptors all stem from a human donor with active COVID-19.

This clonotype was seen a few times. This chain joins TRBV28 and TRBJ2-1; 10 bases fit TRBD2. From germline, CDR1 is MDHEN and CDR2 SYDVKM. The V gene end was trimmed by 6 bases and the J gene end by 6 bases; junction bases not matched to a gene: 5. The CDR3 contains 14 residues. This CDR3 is CASRPSGSINEQFF. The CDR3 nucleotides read TGTGCCAGCAGGCCTAGCGGGAGCATCAATGAGCAGTTCTTC.

The CDR3 sequence is CASSLGQGSGYTF. The CDR3 coding sequence is TGCGCCAGCAGCTTGGGACAGGGTTCTGGCTACACCTTC. The V call is TRBV5-1, the J call TRBJ1-2, with 7 bases matching TRBD1. This CDR3 has 13 residues. CDR1 SGHRS and CDR2 YFSETQ come from the germline V gene. V lost 0 bases, J lost 7 bases, and 3 bases stayed unmatched.

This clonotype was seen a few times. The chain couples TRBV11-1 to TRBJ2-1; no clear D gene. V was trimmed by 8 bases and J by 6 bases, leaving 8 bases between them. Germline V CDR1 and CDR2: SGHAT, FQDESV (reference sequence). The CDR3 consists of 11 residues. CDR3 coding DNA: TGTGCCAGCTCCTCAGCCAATGAGCAGTTCTTC. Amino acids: CASSSANEQFF.

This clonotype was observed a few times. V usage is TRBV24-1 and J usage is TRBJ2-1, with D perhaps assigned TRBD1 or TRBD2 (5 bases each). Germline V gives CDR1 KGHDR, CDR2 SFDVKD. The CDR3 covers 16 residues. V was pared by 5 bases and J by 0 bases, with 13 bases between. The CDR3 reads CATSVWGSSSYNEQFF. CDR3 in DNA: TGTGCCACCAGTGTGTGGGGGTCGAGCTCCTACAATGAGCAGTTCTTC.

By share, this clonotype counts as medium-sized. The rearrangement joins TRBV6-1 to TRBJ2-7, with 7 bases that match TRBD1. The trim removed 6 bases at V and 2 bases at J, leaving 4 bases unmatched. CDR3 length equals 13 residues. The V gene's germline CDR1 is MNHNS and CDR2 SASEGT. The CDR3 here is CASRGQRTYEQYF. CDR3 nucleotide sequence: TGTGCCAGCAGGGGACAGAGAACCTACGAGCAGTACTTC.

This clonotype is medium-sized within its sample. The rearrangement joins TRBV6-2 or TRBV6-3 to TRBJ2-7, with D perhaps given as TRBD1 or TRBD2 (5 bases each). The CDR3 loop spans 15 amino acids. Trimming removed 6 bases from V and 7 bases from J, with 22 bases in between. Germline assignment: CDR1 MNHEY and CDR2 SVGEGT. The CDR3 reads CASRTFLWGRREQYF. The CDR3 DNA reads TGTGCCAGCAGGACATTTTTGTGGGGCCGGAGGGAGCAGTACTTC.

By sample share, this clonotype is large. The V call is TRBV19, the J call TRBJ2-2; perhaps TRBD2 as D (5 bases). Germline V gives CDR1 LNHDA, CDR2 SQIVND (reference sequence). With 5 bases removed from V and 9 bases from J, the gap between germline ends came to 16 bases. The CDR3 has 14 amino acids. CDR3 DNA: TGTGCCAGTAGTTGGTTGGCTAGCAGGCGGGAGCTGTTTTTT. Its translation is CASSWLASRRELFF. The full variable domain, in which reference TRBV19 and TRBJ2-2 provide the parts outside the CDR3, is DGGITQSPKYLFRKEGQNVTLSCEQNLNHDAMYWYRQDPGQGLRLIYYSQIVNDFQKGDIAEGYSVSREKKESFPLTVTSAQKNPTAFYLCASSWLASRRELFFGEGSRLTVL.

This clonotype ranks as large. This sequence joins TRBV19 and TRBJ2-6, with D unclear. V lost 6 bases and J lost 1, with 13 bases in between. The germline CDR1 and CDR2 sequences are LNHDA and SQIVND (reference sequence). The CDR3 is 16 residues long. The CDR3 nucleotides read TGTGCCAGTAGCCACGGACGGAAATCTGGGGCCAACGTCCTGACTTTC. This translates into CASSHGRKSGANVLTF. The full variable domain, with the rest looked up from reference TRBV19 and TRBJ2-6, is DGGITQSPKYLFRKEGQNVTLSCEQNLNHDAMYWYRQDPGQGLRLIYYSQIVNDFQKGDIAEGYSVSREKKESFPLTVTSAQKNPTAFYLCASSHGRKSGANVLTFGAGSRLTVL.

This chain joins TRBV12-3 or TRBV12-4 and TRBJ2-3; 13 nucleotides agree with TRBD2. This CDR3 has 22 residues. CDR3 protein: CASGSHLAGAIGLAGAKDTQYF. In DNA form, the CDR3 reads TGTGCTAGTGGTTCCCACCTCGCGGGGGCGATAGGACTAGCGGGAGCGAAAGATACGCAGTATTTT.

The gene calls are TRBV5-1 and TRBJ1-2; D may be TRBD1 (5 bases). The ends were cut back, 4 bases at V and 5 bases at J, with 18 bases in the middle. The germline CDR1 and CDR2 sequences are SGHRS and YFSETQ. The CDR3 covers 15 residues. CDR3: CASSLGGIPRYGYTF. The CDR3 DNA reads TGCGCCAGCAGCCTGGGGGGGATCCCAAGGTATGGCTACACCTTC.

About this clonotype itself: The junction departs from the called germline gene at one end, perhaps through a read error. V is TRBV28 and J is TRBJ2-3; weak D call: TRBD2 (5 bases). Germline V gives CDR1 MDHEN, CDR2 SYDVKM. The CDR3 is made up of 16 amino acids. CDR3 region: CVSSPHGGLARDTQYF. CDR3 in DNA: TGTGTCAGCAGTCCCCACGGTGGGCTAGCCAGAGATACGCAGTATTTT.

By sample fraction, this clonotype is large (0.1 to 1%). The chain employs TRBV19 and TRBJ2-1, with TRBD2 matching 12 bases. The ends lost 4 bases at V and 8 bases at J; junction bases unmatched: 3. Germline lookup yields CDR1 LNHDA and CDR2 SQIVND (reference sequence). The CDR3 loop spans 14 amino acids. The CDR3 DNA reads TGTGCCAGTAGTACTAGCGGGAGGGCCCATGAGCAGTTCTTC. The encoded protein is CASSTSGRAHEQFF.

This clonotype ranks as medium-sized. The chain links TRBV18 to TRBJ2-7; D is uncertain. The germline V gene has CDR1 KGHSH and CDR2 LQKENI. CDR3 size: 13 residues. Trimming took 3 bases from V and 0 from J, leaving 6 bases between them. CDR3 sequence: CASSPSLSYEQYF. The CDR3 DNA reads TGTGCCAGCTCACCTTCGCTCTCCTACGAGCAGTACTTC.

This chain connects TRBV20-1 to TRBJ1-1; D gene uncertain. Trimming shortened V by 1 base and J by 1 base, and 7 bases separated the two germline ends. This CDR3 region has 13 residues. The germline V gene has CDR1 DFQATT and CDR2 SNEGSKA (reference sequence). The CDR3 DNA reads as TGCAGTGCTAGAGTGGCCAGGAACACTGAAGCTTTCTTT. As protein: CSARVARNTEAFF.